This TCR beta chain stems from a study of siplizumab effects on memory and regulatory T cells. Points from the study as a whole: Poor capture below about 10^-5 frequency left most alloreactive clones unmapped to unstimulated subsets. The naive T cell population seemed more diverse than memory cells and seemed a major contributor to the alloresponse.

Concerning this clone: Antigen: not known.

V lost 2 bases and J 5 bases, leaving 11 bases between the germline ends. The CDR3 extends over 13 amino acids. From germline, CDR1 is SGHRS and CDR2 YFSETQ. The study assayed some 100,000 TCR templates per sample. Assay: immunoSEQ multiplex PCR; the TCRdb copy retains only in-frame clones and omits some. The sample carries 95,000 to 100,000 clones, around 90% recorded once. The chain couples TRBV5-1 to TRBJ2-7, with D uncertain. Sequencing was done on a sample of non-Treg CD4+ T cells sorted from blood. This clonotype originated in a human donor in good health. CDR3 nucleotides: TGCGCCAGCAGCTTATGGGTATCCAACGAGCAGTACTTC. Translating it yields CASSLWVSNEQYF.